The entry below describes one T cell receptor beta chain. The clone's antigen remains unknown. No base quality values were provided; no much bigger clone lies one nucleotide off. Preparation of the library involved the immunoSEQ multiplex PCR assay. For the multiplex PCR, a mixture combining 60 forward primers for TCR Vbeta segments and 13 reverse primers for TCR Jbeta segments was used. The CDR3 region of rearranged TCR beta genes was amplified from genomic DNA with a multiplex PCR assay. Amplified TCR beta libraries were sequenced as 87-base-pair reads on the Illumina HiSeq System. The paper's processing steps were these. A later analysis counted approximately 74 million unique TCR beta chains across the 640 or so repertoires, and around 9.9 million of these chains were shared by at least two donors. Raw reads were error-corrected and collapsed into unique sequences with a nearest-neighbor algorithm that merged closely related sequences to remove PCR and sequencing errors. CDR3 sequences were aligned to IMGT reference sequences to assign V, D and J gene segments. For a sequence to be retained, a match of at least six nucleotides to both a V gene segment and a J gene segment was required. A rearrangement counted as productive if the CDR3 had no stop codons and remained in frame with V and J, and every other rearrangement counted as non-productive. CDR3 was defined by IMGT convention, running from the second conserved V-encoded cysteine to the conserved J-encoded phenylalanine. The earlier analysis of fewer than 750 of the donors excluded sequences that lacked an unambiguous match to a single V gene segment. In an earlier analysis of some 590 of the donors, V segments were called functional above 56.7% productive rearrangements and were called segregating when the between-donor standard deviation exceeded 5%. To diagnose cytomegalovirus status from the catalog of TCR beta chain sequences, a statistical classification framework was built. A later analysis assigned V and J genes by comparing TCR nucleotide sequences with IMGT/GENE-DB human TR gene sequences. In a later analysis, CDR3 sequences and most-parsimonious VDJ recombination scenarios were assigned using the TCRdist pipeline. In a later analysis, every TCR beta chain was defined by the combination of its CDR3 amino acid sequence and its V-gene family, and reads without a unique V-gene family were dropped. A later analysis removed several hundred highly shared, low-generation-probability nucleotide sequences to deal with suspected cross-contamination and a sequencing artifact. In a later analysis, a clonal expansion index was calculated for each public chain from normalized within-repertoire ranks of inferred template counts. In a later analysis, generation probabilities were computed with a VDJ recombination model fitted to out-of-frame rearrangements, and the resulting probabilities were checked against IGoR. In a later analysis, TCR-TCR, TCR-HLA and TCR-CMV co-occurrence was scored with hypergeometric tests, and a repertoire-size bias correction was applied to TCR pairs. False discovery rates were estimated in a later analysis by permuting HLA or CMV assignments 20 times. A later analysis grouped co-occurring TCRs with DBSCAN, adding TCRdist sequence similarity when clustering within HLA-allele-positive subsets. Repertoires with fewer than 30,000 or more than 120,000 public chains, plus five repertoires with anomalous nucleotide sharing, were excluded from co-occurrence clustering. In TCRdb, the immuneACCESS table is reduced to in-frame sequences with V and J assigned. These tables do not hold every clone; where another copy was compared, an unresolved V gene accounts for under half, and the others remain unexplained. The D gene and trimming were derived from the DNA, and the V and J assignments and clone size from that table. Here the sample has about 94,000 clones; under 9% occur a single time. The ten largest account for 2% to 2.5% of the sample.

The cohort comprised 666 healthy bone marrow donors. At the time of sampling, all cohort members were nominally healthy, though unrecorded immune exposures were likely present. The donor tested CMV seronegative and was one of the 352 seronegative cohort members. Every donor gave a peripheral blood sample, and the peripheral blood mononuclear cells from that sample were used for TCR beta sequencing. Genomic DNA extraction from the blood cell samples was performed with the Qiagen DNeasy Blood Extraction Kit. The data belong to a study of cytomegalovirus exposure and HLA in healthy donors (dated by TCRdb to about 2017). Study-wide context: In an earlier analysis of roughly 500 of the donors, roughly 300 Gb of sequence data and just under 120 million unique TCR beta sequences from 150 million to 200 million T cells were reported. Approximately 300 gigabases of sequencing data and some 85 million unique TCR sequences were included in an early release covering roughly 700 HLA-typed donors. The genetic ancestry cluster associated with self-reported Caucasian donors included about 84% of the 300 to 400 genotyped donors. The aim of the study was to test whether cataloging public T cell receptors could identify signatures of past pathogen exposure. The study used immunosequencing to profile the T cell repertoires of several hundred subjects and linked those repertoires to cytomegalovirus serostatus. A separate validation cohort of roughly 110 different subjects was used in addition to the approximately 700-subject first cohort. The study combined high-throughput TCR immunosequencing, statistical association of individual TCRs with disease status, and machine learning to predict cytomegalovirus infection status. To study patterns of TCR occurrence, a later analysis re-analyzed previously published TCR beta repertoires from 600 to 750 donors and added high-resolution HLA genotyping. Rather than using new phenotypic data, the later analysis identified candidate immune exposures from TCR beta sequences and from how often those sequences occurred across donors. To decide whether each TCR beta V gene segment behaved as functional or pseudogenic, an earlier analysis of 587 of the donors relied on high-throughput TCR beta sequencing. Donor age, sex, ethnicity and CMV serostatus were compiled together with the repertoire data. Genome-wide SNP genotypes for about three fifths of the roughly 670 donors were used in a later genetic analysis, which treated that subset as a discovery cohort. Every repertoire in the discovery cohort had been generated on one and the same sequencing platform. Class I and class II HLA loci were covered by the typing at four-digit resolution. The number of typed donors differed by locus: about 620-630 for A, B, C, DRB1 and DQB1; 500 to 550 for DQA1; around 580 for DPA1; and roughly 490 for DPB1. Several DR-DQ haplotypes were handled as single units for association and clustering, since linkage in the cohort was strong. Among 300 to 500 genotyped donors of the cohort, an average of about 240,000 unique TCR beta nucleotide sequences was sequenced per donor, of which 15% to 20% were non-productive.

Points the paper makes about the study in general: In vitro tests confirmed that a few of the cytomegalovirus-associated TCR beta chains recognize cytomegalovirus antigens. A further reported finding was that TCR beta sequences accurately predicted the HLA-A and HLA-B alleles for most subjects in the first cohort. Linkage disequilibrium might explain the correlated functional status among segregating V segments, but an unknown experimental factor could not be excluded. In a later genetic analysis, fewer N-insertions in productive TCRs were reported among donors in an Asian-associated ancestry cluster than the approximately 670-donor mean. In both the original and validation cohorts, the classifier was reported to diagnose cytomegalovirus status with high specificity and sensitivity. This cohort had only TCR beta chains sequenced, and the lack of alpha or paired-chain data limited which features could be detected. The study gave a list of 150 to 200 TCR beta chains associated with cytomegalovirus. In a later analysis, HLA-associated TCR beta chains were found to be more clonally expanded and to have lower generation probabilities than equally common non-associated chains. Presence/absence analyses assumed roughly uniform sequencing depth across donors, an assumption that may not hold. The sequencing pipeline was judged likely to have produced a cluster of highly shared sequence variants as a technical artifact. According to the authors, the approach could potentially be generalized to other disease states and immunological phenotypes. When HLA alleles, especially DR and DQ, strongly co-occurred, TCR associations were difficult to assign to individual alleles. In a later genetic analysis, a missense DCLRE1C variant was associated with V-gene and J-gene trimming of TCR beta chains, and the association was replicated in an independent cohort. An earlier analysis of roughly 570 of the donors showed that most TCR beta V segments appeared in productive rearrangements either about 90% or about 30% of the time, which broadly matched IMGT annotations. According to a later analysis, most CMV-associated TCR beta chains appeared to be HLA-restricted, and the HLA associations seemed to be driven largely by CMV exposure. In a later analysis, 16,951 TCR beta sequences were associated with specific HLA alleles at a false discovery rate of 0.05. Around 16 rarely observed V segments, including chromosome 9 orphons, were excluded from the earlier analysis of almost 600 of the donors because counts were too low. Most TCR sequences were observed very rarely across donors, whereas some public TCRs were present in many individuals. Because HLA typing was missing for some donors at each locus, association tests included only the typed subset. In a later analysis, TCR association rates were found to vary across HLA loci, with the most associated TCRs seen for DRB1 alleles and the fewest for HLA-C alleles. According to a later analysis, parvovirus B19, influenza, CMV and Epstein-Barr virus appeared linked to several top co-occurrence clusters. Immune exposure information for the cohort was limited to CMV serostatus.

The TCR sequence derives from a man aged 50-59 years in good health and CMV-seronegative. The specimen sequenced was PBMCs.

DNA sequence: TGTGCCAGCAGTCGCGTACTTTACAATGAGCAGTTCTTC. Translation gives CASSRVLYNEQFF. The rearrangement combines TRBV28 with TRBJ2-1; the D gene identity is not certain. V is reduced by 5 bases and J by 4 bases, leaving a spacing of 9 bases between them. The CDR3 has 13 amino acids, counting the end cysteine and phenylalanine. Here the CDR3 DNA is all that survives: 39 bases in frame from base 1. CDR1 and CDR2 are drawn from the germline V gene: MDHEN, SYDVKM.